This TCR beta chain was identified in a study of T cell responses to AZD1222 COVID-19 vaccine. Trimming took 1 base from V and 0 from J, leaving 12 bases between them. The germline V gene encodes CDR1 LGHNA and CDR2 YNFKEQ. The CDR3 runs 16 residues. As concerns this clone: Its matching antigen is unknown.

Libraries were prepared by immunoSEQ multiplex PCR; TCRdb keeps only in-frame clonotypes and omits some of them. Of roughly 150,000 clones in the sample, 85% to 95% are singletons; the top ten hold under 6%. Study results and caveats: The study identified only a handful of AZD1222 recipients as seropositive at baseline.

The V and J genes are TRBV4-2 and TRBJ1-1; no firm D call. The receptor was isolated from an adult who received the AZD1222 COVID-19 vaccine. This specimen consisted of peripheral blood, obtained 28 days after the second AZD1222 dose. The CDR3 DNA reads as TGTGCCAGCAGCCAAGGAGAATGGGGAATGAACACTGAAGCTTTCTTT. It codes for CASSQGEWGMNTEAFF.